What follows are 24 T cell receptor beta chains derived from one specimen sequenced in a study of technical replicates of blood from a handful of donors. Profiling relied on immunoSEQ multiplex PCR, and the TCRdb table lists in-frame clones only, not all of them. The sample has about 62,000 clones, roughly nine tenths seen once. Sample: PBMCs. The receptors were sampled from a human donor in good health. Some clones in this sample may be carry-over from other donors' samples.

The V and J genes are TRBV5-1 and TRBJ1-4, with D maybe TRBD1 (5 bases). Germline V CDR1 and CDR2: SGHRS, YFSETQ. This CDR3 has 15 residues. V was clipped by 4 bases and J by 4 bases, with 14 bases between them. CDR3 sequence reads: CASSPGDRLNEKLFF. The CDR3 DNA is TGCGCCAGCAGCCCCGGCGACAGACTTAATGAAAAACTGTTTTTT.

The genes are TRBV12-5 and TRBJ1-2, with D unresolved. Germline CDR1 and CDR2: LGHNT and FRNRAP. Trimming pared 6 bases from V and 4 bases from J, leaving 12 bases between. The CDR3 loop spans 13 amino acids. The CDR3 region is CASGTRTSYGYTF. The CDR3 bases are TGTGCTAGTGGGACCAGGACTAGCTATGGCTACACCTTC.

The J gene is TRBJ1-6, the V gene TRBV9; a weak D match, TRBD1 (5 bases). Trimming removed 0 bases at V and 7 bases at J, with 8 bases between. The germline gives CDR1 SGDLS, CDR2 YYNGEE. This CDR3 comprises 14 residues. The CDR3 DNA sequence: TGTGCCAGCAGCGTAGGCGGGGGGAATTCACCCCTCCACTTT. This gives the protein CASSVGGGNSPLHF.

The V and J genes are TRBV4-2 and TRBJ2-1, with a weak D call TRBD2 (5 bases). CDR1 and CDR2 (germline): LGHNA, YNFKEQ. The CDR3 contains 15 residues. The germline V and J ends were trimmed by 0 bases and 4 bases, with 10 bases remaining between them. The DNA for the CDR3 is TGTGCCAGCAGCCAAGACTTGACTATTTACAATGAGCAGTTCTTC. It encodes CASSQDLTIYNEQFF.

In this sample, this clone turned up once. V usage is TRBV7-2 and J usage is TRBJ2-1, with 10 bases lining up with TRBD2. V lost 5 bases and J lost 7; bases outside the gene matches: 8. The CDR3 extends over 15 amino acids. Germline-derived CDR1 and CDR2 are SGHTA and FQGNSA. CDR3 sequence: CASSRAGGGRNEQFF. CDR3 DNA: TGTGCCAGCAGCCGAGCGGGAGGGGGTCGGAATGAGCAGTTCTTC. Filled out from reference TRBV7-2 and TRBJ2-1, the complete variable domain reads GAGVSQSPSNKVTEKGKDVELRCDPISGHTALYWYRQSLGQGLEFLIYFQGNSAPDKSGLPSDRFSAERTGGSVSTLTIQRTQQEDSAVYLCASSRAGGGRNEQFFGPGTRLTVL.

The rearrangement joins TRBV7-6 to TRBJ2-3, with a tentative D call TRBD1 (5 bases). Between the trimmed V and J ends, which lost 4 bases and 7 bases, there was a span of 18 bases. The germline gives CDR1 SGHVS, CDR2 FNYEAQ. This CDR3 region has 15 residues. The CDR3 sequence: CASSSGQPPGYTQYF. The CDR3 DNA is TGTGCCAGCAGCTCTGGACAACCTCCCGGGTATACGCAGTATTTT. Combining the CDR3 with reference TRBV7-6 and TRBJ2-3 gives the whole variable domain GAGVSQSPRYKVTKRGQDVALRCDPISGHVSLYWYRQALGQGPEFLTYFNYEAQQDKSGLPNDRFSAERPEGSISTLTIQRTEQRDSAMYRCASSSGQPPGYTQYFGPGTRLTVL.

This sequence joins TRBV4-2 and TRBJ2-7; the match to TRBD2 covers 10 bases. The germline V gene has CDR1 LGHNA and CDR2 YNFKEQ. J was trimmed by 4 bases and V by 1 base; bases with no gene match: 4. The CDR3 has 15 amino acids. CDR3 region: CASSQGLAGAYEQYF. CDR3 nucleotides: TGTGCCAGCAGCCAAGGGCTAGCGGGAGCATACGAGCAGTACTTC.

The CDR3 region is CASSPGSGSYEQYF. The CDR3 bases are TGTGCCAGCTCACCCGGGAGCGGCTCCTACGAGCAGTACTTC. The V gene is TRBV18, the J gene TRBJ2-7, with D possibly TRBD2 on 6 matching bases. V was trimmed by 3 bases and J by 0 bases, leaving 9 bases between them. CDR1 is KGHSH and CDR2 is LQKENI in the germline V gene. The CDR3 has 14 residues. Full variable domain (remainder filled in from reference TRBV18 and TRBJ2-7): NAGVMQNPRHLVRRRGQEARLRCSPMKGHSHVYWYRQLPEEGLKFMVYLQKENIIDESGMPKERFSAEFPKEGPSILRIQQVVRGDSAAYFCASSPGSGSYEQYFGPGTRLTVT.

The V gene is TRBV11-3, the J gene TRBJ2-2; 8 nucleotides match TRBD2. Germline V CDR1 and CDR2: SGHNT, YENEEA. The junction had 4 bases not matched to a gene; V was cut back by 3 bases and J by 4 bases. CDR3 length: 15 amino acids. The CDR3, as DNA: TGTGCCAGCAGCTTTTATCGGGAGGGCACCGGGGAGCTGTTTTTT. Protein product: CASSFYREGTGELFF.

The J gene is TRBJ2-1, the V gene TRBV19; perhaps TRBD2 as D (6 bases). CDR1 is LNHDA and CDR2 is SQIVND in the germline V gene (reference sequence). The CDR3 runs to 14 residues. V was clipped by 4 bases and J by 2 bases, with 9 bases between them. CDR3 loop: CASSRRGTYNEQFF. The CDR3, as DNA: TGTGCCAGTAGTAGGCGGGGAACCTACAATGAGCAGTTCTTC.

The CDR3 DNA is TGTGCCTGGAGCCGGGAGTGGCACGAGCAGTACTTC. This codes for CAWSREWHEQYF. The V and J genes are TRBV30 and TRBJ2-7; D is possibly TRBD2 (6 bases). Germline V gene sequence: CDR1 GTSNPN, CDR2 SVGIG (reference sequence). The CDR3 runs to 12 residues. The V gene lost 3 bases and the J gene lost 5 bases, with 11 bases spanning the gap.

The chain has TRBV5-1 and TRBJ2-1; 10 nucleotides match TRBD2. With 3 bases clipped from V and 5 bases from J, the junction kept 8 bases outside the gene matches. The CDR3 spans 16 residues. The germline gives CDR1 SGHRS, CDR2 YFSETQ. CDR3 sequence reads: CASSSPSGSVDNEQFF. In DNA form, the CDR3 reads TGCGCCAGCAGCTCACCTAGCGGGAGTGTCGACAATGAGCAGTTCTTC.

The J gene is TRBJ2-3, the V gene TRBV5-1, with a possible D match to TRBD2 (5 bases). CDR3 size: 14 residues. Germline CDR1 reads SGHRS; CDR2 reads YFSETQ. Trimming cost V 3 bases and J 2 bases, with 10 bases left between them. The CDR3 DNA is TGCGCCAGCAGCTCTGGAGGTTCCACAGATACGCAGTATTTT. Protein product: CASSSGGSTDTQYF.

This rearrangement joins TRBV2 to TRBJ1-4, with 7 bases that match TRBD1. The CDR3 is 13 amino acids. CDR1 and CDR2 from the germline V gene are SNHLY and FYNNEI. V lost 5 bases and J lost 8; bases outside the gene matches: 5. The CDR3 DNA follows: TGTGCCAGCAGTTACAGGGGAAGAGAAAAACTGTTTTTT. Protein: CASSYRGREKLFF.

In this sample, this clone turned up once. The V call is TRBV19, the J call TRBJ2-6; 9 nucleotides match TRBD1. The V and J ends lost 4 bases and 0 bases, in that order; junction bases with no gene match: 4. Germline assignment: CDR1 LNHDA and CDR2 SQIVND (reference sequence). The CDR3 length is 17 residues. The CDR3 reads CASSNRGQGSGANVLTF. CDR3 nucleotide sequence: TGTGCCAGTAGTAATAGGGGACAGGGCTCTGGGGCCAACGTCCTGACTTTC.

The CDR3 is CASTPNTGELFF. The CDR3 bases are TGTGCTTCGACACCGAACACCGGGGAGCTGTTTTTT. V is TRBV10-3 and J is TRBJ2-2, with no clear D. Germline V gene data show CDR1 as ENHRY and CDR2 as SYGVKD. The CDR3 contains 12 residues.

This chain uses TRBV19 with TRBJ1-5; 10 bases fit TRBD1. In germline, CDR1 is LNHDA, CDR2 SQIVND (reference sequence). The CDR3 is made up of 17 amino acids. J was trimmed by 2 bases and V by 2 bases; bases with no gene match: 6. In DNA, the CDR3 is TGTGCCAGTAGTATACGCGACAGGGGGCTCCGCAATCAGCCCCAGCATTTT. Encoded protein: CASSIRDRGLRNQPQHF. Using reference TRBV19 and TRBJ1-5 for the parts outside the CDR3, the full variable domain is DGGITQSPKYLFRKEGQNVTLSCEQNLNHDAMYWYRQDPGQGLRLIYYSQIVNDFQKGDIAEGYSVSREKKESFPLTVTSAQKNPTAFYLCASSIRDRGLRNQPQHFGDGTRLSIL.

This rearrangement joins TRBV7-7 to TRBJ2-5, with no clear D. Trimming left V 1 base short and J 5 bases short, with 14 bases between. Germline lookup yields CDR1 SSHAT and CDR2 FNYEAQ (reference sequence). This CDR3 is 15 amino acids long. The CDR3 loop reads CASSLERPPGETQYF. The CDR3 DNA follows: TGTGCCAGCAGCTTAGAACGGCCCCCCGGGGAGACCCAGTACTTC.

This rearrangement joins TRBV27 to TRBJ2-3, with D maybe TRBD2 (5 bases). Germline assignment: CDR1 MNHEY and CDR2 SMNVEV (reference sequence). This CDR3 is built from 14 residues. V lost 10 bases, J lost 4 bases, and 18 bases lay in between. CDR3 region: CATRLGGWSDTQYF. CDR3 DNA sequence: TGTGCCACCCGTTTGGGCGGGTGGTCAGATACGCAGTATTTT.

J is TRBJ1-4 and V is TRBV6-6; perhaps TRBD1 as D (5 bases). The CDR3 contains 14 residues. With 4 bases removed from V and 3 bases from J, the gap between germline ends came to 9 bases. Per the germline V gene, CDR1 is MNHNY and CDR2 is SVGAGI (reference sequence). CDR3 residues: CASSWRGSNEKLFF. The DNA of the CDR3 is TGTGCCAGCAGTTGGAGGGGATCTAATGAAAAACTGTTTTTT.

The gene calls are TRBV9 and TRBJ1-4, with D maybe TRBD1 (5 bases). The CDR3 is 14 amino acids. The V end lost 3 bases, the J end lost 5 bases, and 11 bases lay between the germline ends. Germline V gene data show CDR1 as SGDLS and CDR2 as YYNGEE. In DNA form, the CDR3 reads TGTGCCAGCAGCGCCCCAGGGTTCAATGAAAAACTGTTTTTT. Translated, it gives CASSAPGFNEKLFF.

This CDR3 reads CAISESGGLQETQYF. Here the CDR3 DNA reads TGTGCCATCAGTGAGTCAGGGGGCCTCCAAGAGACCCAGTACTTC. The chain joins TRBV10-3 to TRBJ2-5; 7 bases agree with TRBD1. The germline gives CDR1 ENHRY, CDR2 SYGVKD. The V segment lost 0 bases and the J segment 1 base; nucleotides outside the gene matches: 2. The length of the CDR3 is 15 residues.

J is TRBJ1-2 and V is TRBV6-6; D is unclear. V lost 10 bases and J 4 bases, leaving 16 bases between the germline ends. The CDR3 is 13 amino acids. Germline CDR1 is MNHNY and CDR2 is SVGAGI (reference sequence). CDR3 in amino acids: CATGRDVSYGYTF. CDR3 DNA: TGTGCCACCGGACGGGATGTAAGCTATGGCTACACCTTC.

This chain joins TRBV7-3 and TRBJ1-1; 7 nucleotides match TRBD1. Losses at the gene ends were 5 bases for V and 7 bases for J; bases not matched to a gene: 7. Germline V gene sequence: CDR1 SGHTA, CDR2 FQGTGA. The CDR3 has 13 amino acids. The CDR3 is CASSVTQGFEAFF. DNA for the CDR3: TGTGCCAGCAGCGTGACACAGGGGTTTGAAGCTTTCTTT.